This TCR beta chain was identified during a study of shared clonotypes between healthy human individuals. Study-wide points: Sharing across a few donors was seen in roughly 5.2% of naive CD4 clonotypes.

Terminally differentiated effector memory CD45RA+ cells were excluded from the naive CD8 cells, which were CD45RO-negative and positively selected for CCR7. About this clone itself: Its antigen remains unidentified.

Original methodology: There were no quality scores in the junction-only immunoSEQ sequences, so filtering differed. Sequencing used immunoSEQ multiplex PCR; TCRdb keeps in-frame clones, though not all of them. V and J calls and clone size come straight from that table; D and trimming were deduced from the DNA. The sample records 1.5 million to 2.5 million clones, about 94% being singletons. The sequence came from a man aged 18 to 30 in good health. The sample comprised naive CD8+ T cells sorted from blood.

The chain's CDR3 is CASNQGDSYNEQFF. The CDR3 DNA follows: TGTGCCAGCAATCAGGGGGACTCCTACAATGAGCAGTTCTTC. The V gene is TRBV7-9, the J gene TRBJ2-1; TRBD1 agrees at 7 bases. Looked up from germline, CDR1 is SEHNR and CDR2 is FQNEAQ (reference sequence). The junction had 3 bases not matched to a gene; V was cut back by 7 bases and J by 0 bases. CDR3 size: 14 residues. Filled out from reference TRBV7-9 and TRBJ2-1, the complete variable domain reads DTGVSQNPRHKITKRGQNVTFRCDPISEHNRLYWYRQTLGQGPEFLTYFQNEAQLEKSRLLSDRFSAERPKGSFSTLEIQRTEQGDSAMYLCASNQGDSYNEQFFGPGTRLTVL.